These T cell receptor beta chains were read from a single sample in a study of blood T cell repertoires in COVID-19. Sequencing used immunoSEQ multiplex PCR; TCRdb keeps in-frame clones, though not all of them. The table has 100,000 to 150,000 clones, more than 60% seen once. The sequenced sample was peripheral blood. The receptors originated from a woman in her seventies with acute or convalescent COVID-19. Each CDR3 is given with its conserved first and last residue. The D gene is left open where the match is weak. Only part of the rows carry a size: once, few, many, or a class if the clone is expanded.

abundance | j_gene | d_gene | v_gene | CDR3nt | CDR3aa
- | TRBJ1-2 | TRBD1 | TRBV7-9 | TGTGCCAGCAGCTTAAAGGGCGGCAGGGGGAACTATGGCTACACCTTC | CASSLKGGRGNYGYTF
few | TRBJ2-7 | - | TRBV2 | TGTGCCAGCAGTGACAGGCCCTACGAGCAGTACTTC | CASSDRPYEQYF
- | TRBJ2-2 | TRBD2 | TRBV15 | TGTGCCACCAGCAGAACTAGCGGGAGAGGCACCGGGGAGCTGTTTTTT | CATSRTSGRGTGELFF
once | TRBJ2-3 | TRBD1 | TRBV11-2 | TGTGCCAGCAGCCCCGGGGACAGGGGGCCGTATAGCACAGATACGCAGTATTTT | CASSPGDRGPYSTDTQYF
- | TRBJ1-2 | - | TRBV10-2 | TGCGCCAGCAGTGAGTCGAGCTCGTCCCGGAACTATGGCTACACCTTC | CASSESSSSRNYGYTF
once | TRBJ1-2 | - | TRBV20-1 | TGCAGTGCTTGGAGCAACTATGGCTACACCTTC | CSAWSNYGYTF
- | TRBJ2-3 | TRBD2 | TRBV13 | TGTGCCAGCAGCTTCGGGGAGGGTATTATTGATACGCAGTATTTT | CASSFGEGIIDTQYF
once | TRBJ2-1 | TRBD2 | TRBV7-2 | TGTGCCAGCAGTCCGTCCCCTAGGACTAGCGGGGTCAATGAGCAGTTCTTC | CASSPSPRTSGVNEQFF
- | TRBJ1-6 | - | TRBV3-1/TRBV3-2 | TGTGCCAGCAGCCAAGATCGGGGAGGACCGTCTAATTCACCCCTCCACTTT | CASSQDRGGPSNSPLHF
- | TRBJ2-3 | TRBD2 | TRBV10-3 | TGTGCCATCAGACCAGCGGGAGGGCAGGGAGATACGCAGTATTTT | CAIRPAGGQGDTQYF
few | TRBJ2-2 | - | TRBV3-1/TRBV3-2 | TGTGCCAGCAGTCCCCAGTGGGGGCGCACCGGGGAGCTGTTTTTT | CASSPQWGRTGELFF
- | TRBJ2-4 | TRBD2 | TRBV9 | TGTGCCAGCAGCCCCGAGGCGACTAGCGGGGCGGCCAAAAACATTCAGTACTTC | CASSPEATSGAAKNIQYF
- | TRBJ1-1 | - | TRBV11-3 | TGTGCCAGCAGCCAACAGGGTAACACTGAAGCTTTCTTT | CASSQQGNTEAFF
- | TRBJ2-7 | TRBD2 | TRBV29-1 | TGCAGCGTCGGGTCGGGGGGAAATCGTGGCGAGCAGTACTTC | CSVGSGGNRGEQYF
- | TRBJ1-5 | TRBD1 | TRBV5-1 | TGCGCCAGCAGGAAGGACAGGGAACAGCCCCAGCATTTT | CASRKDREQPQHF
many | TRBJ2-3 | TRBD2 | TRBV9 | TGTGCCAGCAGCGTAGAGGCTAGCGGAGCTGGGAGCACAGATACGCAGTATTTT | CASSVEASGAGSTDTQYF
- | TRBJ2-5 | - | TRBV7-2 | TGTGCCAGCAGCTTAGGCAGGGGCGGAGAGACCCAGTACTTC | CASSLGRGGETQYF
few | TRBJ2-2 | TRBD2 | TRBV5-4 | TGTGCCAGCGGGGACATAGCGGGGATTAACACCGGGGAGCTGTTTTTT | CASGDIAGINTGELFF
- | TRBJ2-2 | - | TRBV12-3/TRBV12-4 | TGTGCCAGCAGTTTGCGGCAAGGCGGGGAGCTGTTTTTT | CASSLRQGGELFF
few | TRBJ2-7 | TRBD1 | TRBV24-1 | TGTGCCACCAGTGATGGTTCCTTGGGACAGAAATACGAGCAGTACTTC | CATSDGSLGQKYEQYF
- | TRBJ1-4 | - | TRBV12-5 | TGTGCTAGTGGATCTTTCACGAGTGAAAAACTGTTTTTT | CASGSFTSEKLFF
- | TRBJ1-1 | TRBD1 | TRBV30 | TGTGCCTGGAGGAATACAGGGGGCACTGAAGCTTTCTTT | CAWRNTGGTEAFF
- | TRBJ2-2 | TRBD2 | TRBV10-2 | TGCGCCAGCCTTAGCGGGGGGGAGCAGAACGGGGAGCTGTTTTTT | CASLSGGEQNGELFF
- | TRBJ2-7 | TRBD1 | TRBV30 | TGTGCCTGGGGACAGGAGGTCGAGCAGTACTTC | CAWGQEVEQYF
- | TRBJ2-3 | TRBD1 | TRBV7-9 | TGTGCCAGCAGCCCCCGGACAGGGTGGCCAGATACGCAGTATTTT | CASSPRTGWPDTQYF
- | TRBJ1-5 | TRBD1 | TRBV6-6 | TGTGCCAGCAGTTACGTTCCCGGGACAGGGAATCAGCCCCAGCATTTT | CASSYVPGTGNQPQHF
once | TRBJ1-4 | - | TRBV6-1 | TGTGCCAGCAGTGAGTCCGCAGGGTCTAATGAAAAACTGTTTTTT | CASSESAGSNEKLFF
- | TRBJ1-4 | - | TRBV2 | TGTGCCAGCACCCGACAGGCGGTTAATGAAAAACTGTTTTTT | CASTRQAVNEKLFF
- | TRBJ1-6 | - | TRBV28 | TGTGCCAGCAGTTTAGGCCTCGGGGCCCTCCACTTT | CASSLGLGALHF
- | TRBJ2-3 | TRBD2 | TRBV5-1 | TGCGCCAGCAGCCCCCTTGGGACTAGCGGGATATCAGATACGCAGTATTTT | CASSPLGTSGISDTQYF
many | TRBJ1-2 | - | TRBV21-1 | TGTGCCAGCAGCAAAGTACAGAACTATGGCTACACCTTC | CASSKVQNYGYTF
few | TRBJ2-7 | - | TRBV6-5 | TGTGCCAGCAGGAGGGCAGGCGGAACCTACGAGCAGTACTTC | CASRRAGGTYEQYF
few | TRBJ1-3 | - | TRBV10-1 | TGCGCCAGCAGTCCGGGACATATCTCTGGAAACACCATATATTTT | CASSPGHISGNTIYF
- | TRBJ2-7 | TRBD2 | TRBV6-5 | TGTGCCAGCAGTTACTCCTCCGCGGGGGGGCCCGACGAGCAGTACTTC | CASSYSSAGGPDEQYF
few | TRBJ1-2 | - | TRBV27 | TGTGCCAGCAGTTTACGCGGGGGCGTAGCTAACTATGGCTACACCTTC | CASSLRGGVANYGYTF
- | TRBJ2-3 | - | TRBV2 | TGTGCCAGCAGTATCCGGGACTGGGGCACAGATACGCAGTATTTT | CASSIRDWGTDTQYF
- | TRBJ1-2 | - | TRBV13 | TGTGCCAGCAGCTTACGGTCAGGTGGAGGCTATGGCTACACCTTC | CASSLRSGGGYGYTF
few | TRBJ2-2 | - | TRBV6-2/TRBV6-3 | TGTGCCAGCAGTTGGACAGCCCTTAACACCGGGGAGCTGTTTTTT | CASSWTALNTGELFF
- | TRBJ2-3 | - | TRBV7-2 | TGTGCCAGCAGCCTTACATCCAGCACAGATACGCAGTATTTT | CASSLTSSTDTQYF
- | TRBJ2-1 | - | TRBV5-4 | TGTGCCAGCAGCATTAGAAAAAGCTCCTACAATGAGCAGTTCTTC | CASSIRKSSYNEQFF
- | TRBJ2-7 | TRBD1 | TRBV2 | TGTGCCAGCAGGCGGGGACAGGCCGAGCAGTACTTC | CASRRGQAEQYF
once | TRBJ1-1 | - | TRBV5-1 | TGCGCCAGCAGCTTACAGAGCAACACTGAAGCTTTCTTT | CASSLQSNTEAFF
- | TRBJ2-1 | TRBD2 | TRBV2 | TGTGCCAGCAGTGAAGCGGTCCCGGGACTAGCGAACTACAATGAGCAGTTCTTC | CASSEAVPGLANYNEQFF
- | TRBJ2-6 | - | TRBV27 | TGTGCCAGCAGTTGGGTAGCTACCCCCTCTGGGGCCAACGTCCTGACTTTC | CASSWVATPSGANVLTF
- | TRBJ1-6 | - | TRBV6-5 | TGTGCCAGCAGTTACTCGGGCACAGGGCAATCACCCCTCCACTTT | CASSYSGTGQSPLHF
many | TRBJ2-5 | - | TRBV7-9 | TGTGCCAGCAGCATGGGAGAGCAAGAGACCCAGTACTTC | CASSMGEQETQYF